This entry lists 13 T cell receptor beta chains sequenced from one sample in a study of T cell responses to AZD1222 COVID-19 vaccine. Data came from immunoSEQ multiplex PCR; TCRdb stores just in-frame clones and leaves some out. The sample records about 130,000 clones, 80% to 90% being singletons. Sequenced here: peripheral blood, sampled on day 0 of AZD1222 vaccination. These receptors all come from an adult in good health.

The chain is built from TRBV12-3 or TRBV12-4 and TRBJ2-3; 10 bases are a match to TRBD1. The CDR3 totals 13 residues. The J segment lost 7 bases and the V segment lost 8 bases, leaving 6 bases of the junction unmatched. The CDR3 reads CASRGQGLYTQYF. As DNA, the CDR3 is TGTGCCAGCCGGGGACAGGGGTTATATACGCAGTATTTT.

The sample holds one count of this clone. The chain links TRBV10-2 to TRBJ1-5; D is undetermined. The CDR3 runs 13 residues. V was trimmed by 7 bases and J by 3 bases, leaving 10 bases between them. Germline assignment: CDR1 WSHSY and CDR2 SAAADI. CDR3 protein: CASNGGINQPQHF. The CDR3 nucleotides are TGCGCCAGCAATGGAGGTATCAATCAGCCCCAGCATTTT.

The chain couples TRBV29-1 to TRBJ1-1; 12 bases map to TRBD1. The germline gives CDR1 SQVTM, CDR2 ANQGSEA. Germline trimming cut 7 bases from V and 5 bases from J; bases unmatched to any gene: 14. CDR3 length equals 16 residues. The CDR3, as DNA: TGCAGCGCCCAAGGGACAGGGGGCGTCCTGGGGACTGAAGCTTTCTTT. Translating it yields CSAQGTGGVLGTEAFF.

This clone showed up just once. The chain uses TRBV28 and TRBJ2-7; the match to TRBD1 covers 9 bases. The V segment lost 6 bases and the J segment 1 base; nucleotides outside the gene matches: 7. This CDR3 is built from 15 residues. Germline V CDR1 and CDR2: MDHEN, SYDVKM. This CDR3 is CASSPAGTGSYEQYF. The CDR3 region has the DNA TGTGCCAGCAGCCCAGCCGGGACAGGGTCCTACGAGCAGTACTTC.

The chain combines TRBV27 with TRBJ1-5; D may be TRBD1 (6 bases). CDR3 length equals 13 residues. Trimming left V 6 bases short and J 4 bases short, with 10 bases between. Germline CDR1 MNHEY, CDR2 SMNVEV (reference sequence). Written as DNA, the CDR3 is TGTGCCAGCAGGGACAGTTCAAATCAGCCCCAGCATTTT. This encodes CASRDSSNQPQHF.

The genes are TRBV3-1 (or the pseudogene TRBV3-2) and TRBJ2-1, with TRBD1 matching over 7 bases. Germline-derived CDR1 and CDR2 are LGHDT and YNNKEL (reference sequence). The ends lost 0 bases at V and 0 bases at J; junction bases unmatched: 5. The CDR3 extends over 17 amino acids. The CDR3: CASSQDLPGGSYNEQFF. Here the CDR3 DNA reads TGTGCCAGCAGCCAAGATCTTCCAGGGGGCTCCTACAATGAGCAGTTCTTC.

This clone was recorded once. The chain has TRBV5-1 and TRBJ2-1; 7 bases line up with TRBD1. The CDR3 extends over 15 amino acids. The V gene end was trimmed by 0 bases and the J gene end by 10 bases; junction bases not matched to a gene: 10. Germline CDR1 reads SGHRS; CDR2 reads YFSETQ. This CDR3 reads CASSLAPGGPQEQFF. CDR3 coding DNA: TGCGCCAGCAGCTTGGCCCCAGGGGGTCCACAGGAGCAGTTCTTC.

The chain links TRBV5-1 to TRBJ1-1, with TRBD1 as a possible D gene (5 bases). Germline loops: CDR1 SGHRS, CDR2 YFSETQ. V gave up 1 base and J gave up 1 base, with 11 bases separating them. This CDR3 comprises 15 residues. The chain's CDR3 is CASSLMAGPNTEAFF. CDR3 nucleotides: TGCGCCAGCAGCTTGATGGCAGGGCCGAACACTGAAGCTTTCTTT.

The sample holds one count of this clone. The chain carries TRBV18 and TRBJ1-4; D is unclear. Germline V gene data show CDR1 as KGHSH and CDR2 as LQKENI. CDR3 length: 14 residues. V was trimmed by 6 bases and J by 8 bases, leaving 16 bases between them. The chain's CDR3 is CASSGPSGGEKLFF. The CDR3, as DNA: TGTGCCAGCTCCGGACCTTCCGGAGGGGAAAAACTGTTTTTT.

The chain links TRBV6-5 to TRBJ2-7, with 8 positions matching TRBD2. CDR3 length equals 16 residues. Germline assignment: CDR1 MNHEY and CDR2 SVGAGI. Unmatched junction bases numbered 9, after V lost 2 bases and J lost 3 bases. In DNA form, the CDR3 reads TGTGCCAGCAGTTACCCAGGACTAGCCACCTACTACGAGCAGTACTTC. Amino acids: CASSYPGLATYYEQYF.

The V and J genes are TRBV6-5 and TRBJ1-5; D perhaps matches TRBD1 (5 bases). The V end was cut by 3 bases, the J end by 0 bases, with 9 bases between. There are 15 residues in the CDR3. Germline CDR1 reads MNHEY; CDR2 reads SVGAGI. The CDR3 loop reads CASSYGANSNQPQHF. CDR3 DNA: TGTGCCAGCAGTTATGGGGCCAATAGCAATCAGCCCCAGCATTTT.

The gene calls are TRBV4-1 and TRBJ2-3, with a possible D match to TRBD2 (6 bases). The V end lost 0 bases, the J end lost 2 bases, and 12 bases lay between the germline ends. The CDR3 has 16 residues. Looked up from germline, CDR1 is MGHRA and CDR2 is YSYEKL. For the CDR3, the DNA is TGCGCCAGCAGCCAAGATCCCAGGGACTTCACAGATACGCAGTATTTT. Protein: CASSQDPRDFTDTQYF.

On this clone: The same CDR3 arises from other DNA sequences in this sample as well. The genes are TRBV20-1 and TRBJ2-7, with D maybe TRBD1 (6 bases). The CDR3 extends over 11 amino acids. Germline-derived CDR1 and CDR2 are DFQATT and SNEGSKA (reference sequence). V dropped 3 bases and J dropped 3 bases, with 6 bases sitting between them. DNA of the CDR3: TGCAGTGCTAGCAGGGGCTACGAGCAGTACTTC. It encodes CSASRGYEQYF.